This passage covers 11 T cell receptor beta chains from one sample sequenced in a study of cytomegalovirus exposure and HLA in healthy donors. With 60 Vbeta and 13 Jbeta primers, the PCR was carried out. Data came from immunoSEQ multiplex PCR; TCRdb stores just in-frame clones and leaves some out. The profile shows 100,000 to 150,000 clones, more than 80% of them singletons. Sequencing was performed on PBMCs. Receptors originate from a young man in good health and CMV-seronegative.

This chain connects TRBV4-3 to TRBJ2-1; tentatively, D is TRBD1 (5 bases). V lost 0 bases and J 4 bases, leaving 13 bases between the germline ends. Germline V gene sequence: CDR1 LGHNA, CDR2 YSLEER. The CDR3 has 16 residues. This chain's CDR3 is CASSQDHRTLYNEQFF. The CDR3 DNA sequence: TGCGCCAGCAGCCAAGATCACCGGACATTGTACAATGAGCAGTTCTTC.

The rearrangement links TRBV27 to TRBJ2-1, with a tentative D call TRBD1 (5 bases). Germline V gives CDR1 MNHEY, CDR2 SMNVEV (reference sequence). CDR3 length: 17 residues. Deletions cut 5 bases from V and 3 bases from J, with 20 bases between. CDR3 sequence (DNA): TGTGCCAGCAGTGCCACATTTGGGGCCATAGTCTACAATGAGCAGTTCTTC. This translates into CASSATFGAIVYNEQFF.

The V gene is TRBV11-2, the J gene TRBJ2-7; no clear D gene. With 5 bases removed from V and 3 bases from J, the gap between germline ends came to 11 bases. Germline loops: CDR1 SGHAT, CDR2 FQNNGV. This CDR3 comprises 13 residues. The CDR3 region is CASSTDTYYEQYF. CDR3 DNA sequence: TGTGCCAGCAGCACCGACACATACTACGAGCAGTACTTC.

The gene calls are TRBV19 and TRBJ2-4; the match to TRBD2 covers 11 bases. The CDR3 contains 14 residues. The V gene end was trimmed by 4 bases and the J gene end by 8 bases; junction bases not matched to a gene: 4. Germline CDR1 is LNHDA and CDR2 is SQIVND (reference sequence). CDR3 DNA: TGTGCCAGTAGTAAACTAGCGGGAGTTGACATTCAGTACTTC. Translated, it gives CASSKLAGVDIQYF.

The CDR3 DNA reads TGTGCCAGCCCCGGTGATAGCCCTGTGTTTTTTGAGCAGTTCTTC. It translates to CASPGDSPVFFEQFF. The rearrangement joins TRBV5-8 to TRBJ2-1, with D unresolved. The length of the CDR3 is 15 residues. V shed 7 bases and J shed 9 bases, with 23 bases lying between them. Germline CDR1 reads SGHTS; CDR2 reads YDEGEE.

This clone was seen once. The chain employs TRBV5-8 and TRBJ1-1; the D is unclear. The CDR3 runs 14 residues. The germline gives CDR1 SGHTS, CDR2 YDEGEE. V lost 4 bases, J lost 1 base, and 11 bases lay in between. The DNA for the CDR3 is TGTGCCAGCAGCCCTCGGGGTTCGAACACTGAAGCTTTCTTT. Its protein product is CASSPRGSNTEAFF. Supplemented by reference TRBV5-8 and TRBJ1-1, the full variable domain reads EAGVTQSPTHLIKTRGQQATLRCSPISGHTSVYWYQQALGLGLQFLLWYDEGEERNRGNFPPRFSGRQFPNYSSELNVNALELEDSALYLCASSPRGSNTEAFFGQGTRLTVV.

About this clone itself: The junction shows a germline mismatch at one end, possibly a read error. The chain carries TRBV6-6 and TRBJ2-1; D might be TRBD2 (5 bases). CDR1 and CDR2 (germline): MNHNY, SVGAGI (reference sequence). The CDR3 covers 14 residues. In DNA form, the CDR3 reads TGTGCCAGCAGTCAGCTCGGACTCGCCGGATGGCCGCTCTTC. Its translation: CASSQLGLAGWPLF.

This chain connects TRBV7-3 to TRBJ2-3; D gene uncertain. The V gene lost 2 bases and the J gene lost 2 bases, with 5 bases spanning the gap. Germline V gene lookup returns CDR1 SGHTA and CDR2 FQGTGA. This CDR3 is built from 13 residues. The CDR3 DNA sequence: TGTGCCAGCAGCTTAGCGCCCACAGATACGCAGTATTTT. Its protein product is CASSLAPTDTQYF.

CDR3 nucleotides: TGTGCCAGCAGCTTAGGTTGGAGAGGGAGAAGCCGTCCCGGGGAGCTGTTTTTT. It is translated as CASSLGWRGRSRPGELFF. The V and J genes are TRBV7-6 and TRBJ2-2; TRBD2 might be the D (5 bases). The CDR3 has 18 residues. Germline lookup yields CDR1 SGHVS and CDR2 FNYEAQ. V was cut by 1 base and J by 6 bases, with 21 bases left in between.

The CDR3 reads CASSGGTGGRMYTEAFF. The CDR3 nucleotides read TGTGCCAGCAGTGGGGGGACAGGGGGTCGCATGTACACTGAAGCTTTCTTT. This sequence joins TRBV6-1 and TRBJ1-1; 11 bases map to TRBD1. Germline CDR1 and CDR2: MNHNS and SASEGT. J was trimmed by 3 bases and V by 4 bases; bases with no gene match: 10. This CDR3 spans 17 amino acids.

This chain links TRBV6-4 with TRBJ2-2; TRBD1 matches 9 bases. The V gene end was trimmed by 9 bases and the J gene end by 10 bases; junction bases not matched to a gene: 15. CDR1 is MRHNA and CDR2 is SNTAGT in the germline V gene. This CDR3 spans 15 amino acids. The CDR3 region has the DNA TGTGCCAGAGAACAGGGGGCAGTTGGCGGGCCGGAGCTGTTTTTT. It encodes CAREQGAVGGPELFF.